This T cell receptor (beta chain) comes out of a study of vaccination and CD4 T cells after COVID-19. Turning to the study itself: Researchers treated cells with overlapping spike peptides taken from SARS-CoV-2, HCoV-NL63, HCoV-OC43 and HCoV-229E.

Treatment specified: roughly 10-day PBMC culture with coronavirus spike peptide pools or control peptides (ViraFEST assay). The unexposed donor provided CD4+ T cells, which were taken before the COVID-19 pandemic (2011-2018). Trimming took 1 base from V and 2 from J; bases not matched to a gene: 9. The CDR3 is 18 amino acids. The germline CDR1 and CDR2 sequences are SGHNT and YYREEE (reference sequence). In the case of this clonotype: Its target is unknown.

Cultured CD4+ T cell DNA was sequenced using the Oncomine TCR Beta short-read assay. TCRdb ran MiXCR on the PCR reads and lists one entry per CDR3 protein. The sample lists 7,000 or so distinct CDR3 sequences; 35% were seen once. The genes are TRBV5-4 and TRBJ2-2, with 9 bases lining up with TRBD1. The receptor comes from a human donor in good health. Material: CD4+ T cells from blood, cultured in vitro. DNA of the CDR3: TGTGCCAGCAGCTTGCGCGGGACAGGGATGGGTAACACCGGGGAGCTGTTTTTT. Its protein product is CASSLRGTGMGNTGELFF.